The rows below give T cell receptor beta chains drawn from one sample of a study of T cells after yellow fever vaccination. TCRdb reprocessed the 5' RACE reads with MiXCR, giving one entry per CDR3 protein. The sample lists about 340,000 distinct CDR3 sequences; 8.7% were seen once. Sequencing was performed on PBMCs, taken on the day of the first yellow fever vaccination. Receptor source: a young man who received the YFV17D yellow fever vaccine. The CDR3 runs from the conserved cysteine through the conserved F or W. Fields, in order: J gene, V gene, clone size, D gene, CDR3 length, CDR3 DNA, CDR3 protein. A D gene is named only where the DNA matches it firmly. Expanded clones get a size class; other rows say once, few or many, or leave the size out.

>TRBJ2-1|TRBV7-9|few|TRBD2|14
TGTGCCAGCAGGCAGACTAGCGGGGGGAATGAGCAGTTCTTC
CASRQTSGGNEQFF
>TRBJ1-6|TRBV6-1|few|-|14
TGTGCCAGCAATCAGGGCGGCGGTAATTCACCCCTCCACTTT
CASNQGGGNSPLHF
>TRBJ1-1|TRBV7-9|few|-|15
TGTGCCAGCAGCAACCGGCTCGGGACACAGGGAGGGGCTTTCTTT
CASSNRLGTQGGAFF
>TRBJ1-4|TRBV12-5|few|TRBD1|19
TGTGCTAGTGGTTCGATTGAACCTAAGACAGGGCCCACTAATGAAAAACTGTTTTTT
CASGSIEPKTGPTNEKLFF
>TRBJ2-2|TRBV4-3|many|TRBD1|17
TGCGCCAGCAGCCAAGGAACAGGGGGCGCAAACACCGGGGAGCTGTTTTTT
CASSQGTGGANTGELFF
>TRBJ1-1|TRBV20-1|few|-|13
TGCAGTGCTAGTCTCGCGCGGGACACTGAAGCTTTCTTT
CSASLARDTEAFF
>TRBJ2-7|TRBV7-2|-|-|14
TGTGCCAGCAGCGAGCAGGGAAAGTCCTACGAGCAGTACTTC
CASSEQGKSYEQYF
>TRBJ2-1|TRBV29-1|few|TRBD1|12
TGCAGCGTCGGACAGGGGTTCAATGAGCAGTTCTTC
CSVGQGFNEQFF
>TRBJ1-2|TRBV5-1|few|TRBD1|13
TGCGCCAGCAGCTCGCAACCAGGGGGAGGCTACACCTTC
CASSSQPGGGYTF
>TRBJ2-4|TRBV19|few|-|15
TGTGCCAGTTGTCAGGATATTTTGGCCAAAAACATTCAGTACTTC
CASCQDILAKNIQYF
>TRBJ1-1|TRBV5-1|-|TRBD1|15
TGCGCCAGCAGCTTTGGAGGGGGCGCGGGCACTGAAGCTTTCTTT
CASSFGGGAGTEAFF
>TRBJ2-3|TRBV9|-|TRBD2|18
TGTGCCAGCAGCGTAGGAGCCGCTAGCGGGGCTGGCACAGATACGCAGTATTTT
CASSVGAASGAGTDTQYF
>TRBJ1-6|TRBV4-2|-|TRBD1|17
TGTGCCAGCAGCCAAGTATCGCCCAGGGGGCCATATTCACCCCTCCACTTT
CASSQVSPRGPYSPLHF
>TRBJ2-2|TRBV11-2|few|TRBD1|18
TGTGCCAGCAGCCATCGGGACAGGGGAAAAAAAGGACCCGGGGAGCTGTTTTTT
CASSHRDRGKKGPGELFF
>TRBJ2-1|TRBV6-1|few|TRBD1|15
TGTGCCAGCAGAGGGACAGAGAAGCGTGGCAATGAGCAGTTCTTC
CASRGTEKRGNEQFF
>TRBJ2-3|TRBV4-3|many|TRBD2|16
TGCGCCAGCAGCCAAGGCGGGGGGATTAGCACAGATACGCAGTATTTT
CASSQGGGISTDTQYF
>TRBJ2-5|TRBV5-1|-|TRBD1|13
TGCGCCAGCAGCAAGACAGGGCAAGAGACCCAGTACTTC
CASSKTGQETQYF
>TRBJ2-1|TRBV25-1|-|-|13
TGTGCCAGCAGTGAGCTCCAGGGAAGGGAACGTGTCTTC
CASSELQGRERVF
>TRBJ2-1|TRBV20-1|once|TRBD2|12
TGCAGTGCCGATCAGCGGGGGTGGGAGCAGTTCTTC
CSADQRGWEQFF
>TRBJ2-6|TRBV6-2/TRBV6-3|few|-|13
TGTGCCAGTATGTACTCTGGGGCCAACGTCCTGACTTTC
CASMYSGANVLTF
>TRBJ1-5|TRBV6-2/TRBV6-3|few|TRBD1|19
TGTGCCAGCAGCCGCTCCTTGGACAGGGGGCGCGGGAGCAATCAGCCCCAGCATTTT
CASSRSLDRGRGSNQPQHF
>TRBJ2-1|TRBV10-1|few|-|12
TGCGCCAGCAGTGAGCGGGTTGGTGAGCAGTTCTTC
CASSERVGEQFF
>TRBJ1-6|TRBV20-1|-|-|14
TGCAGTGCCCCAGGAGGAGTACACCCCTCACCCCTCCACTTT
CSAPGGVHPSPLHF
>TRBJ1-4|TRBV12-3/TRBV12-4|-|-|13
TGTGCCAGCAGTCCCTCCGGACCTGAAAAACTGTTTTTT
CASSPSGPEKLFF
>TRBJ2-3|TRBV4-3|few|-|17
TGCGCCAGCAGCCAATCCCCGGTAAAGGCCCTCACAGATACGCAGTATTTT
CASSQSPVKALTDTQYF
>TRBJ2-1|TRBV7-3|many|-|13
TGTGCCAGTGCTACTACCAGGGACAATGAGCAGTTCTTC
CASATTRDNEQFF
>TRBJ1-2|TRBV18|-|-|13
TGTGCCAGCTCACCTTCGGCAGGTGATGGCTACACCTTC
CASSPSAGDGYTF
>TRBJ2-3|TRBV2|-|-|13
TGTGCCAGCAGTGAAAGCCACACAGATACGCAGTATTTT
CASSESHTDTQYF
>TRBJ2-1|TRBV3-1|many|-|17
TGTGCCAGCAGCCAAAAACTCGCGGACAGTACCTACAATGAGCAGTTCTTC
CASSQKLADSTYNEQFF
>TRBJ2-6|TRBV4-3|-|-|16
TGCGCCAGCAGCCCCCTTCCGGGCTCTGGGGCCAACGTCCTGACTTTC
CASSPLPGSGANVLTF
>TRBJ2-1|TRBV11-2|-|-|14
TGTGCCAGCAGCTTAGTCAGAGCCTCCAATGAGCAGTTCTTC
CASSLVRASNEQFF
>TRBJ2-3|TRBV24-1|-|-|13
TGTGCCACCCAGGGTGAAGGATCAGATACGCAGTATTTT
CATQGEGSDTQYF
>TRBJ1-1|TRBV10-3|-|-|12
TGTGCCATCAGTGAGAGTTGGCGTGAAGCTTTCTTT
CAISESWREAFF
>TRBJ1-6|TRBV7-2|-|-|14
TGTGCCAGCAGCCCAGAAGGGGTTATTTCACCCCTCCACTTT
CASSPEGVISPLHF
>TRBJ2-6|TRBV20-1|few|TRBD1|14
TGCAGTGCTGGGACAGGCCCTGGGGCCAACGTCCTGACTTTC
CSAGTGPGANVLTF
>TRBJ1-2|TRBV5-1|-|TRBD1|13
TGCGCCAGCAGCGAGGGACAGGGAAGTGGCTACACCTTC
CASSEGQGSGYTF
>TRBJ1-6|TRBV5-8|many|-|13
TGTGCCAGCAGCTTGCAGGGGAATTCACCCCTCCACTTT
CASSLQGNSPLHF
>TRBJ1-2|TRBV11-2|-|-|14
TGTGCCAGCACCCAGAAAGGACTGGTCGGTGGCTACACCTTC
CASTQKGLVGGYTF
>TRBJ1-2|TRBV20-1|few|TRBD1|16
TGCAGTGCTAGACCATATACAGGGGAAGCTAACTATGGCTACACCTTC
CSARPYTGEANYGYTF